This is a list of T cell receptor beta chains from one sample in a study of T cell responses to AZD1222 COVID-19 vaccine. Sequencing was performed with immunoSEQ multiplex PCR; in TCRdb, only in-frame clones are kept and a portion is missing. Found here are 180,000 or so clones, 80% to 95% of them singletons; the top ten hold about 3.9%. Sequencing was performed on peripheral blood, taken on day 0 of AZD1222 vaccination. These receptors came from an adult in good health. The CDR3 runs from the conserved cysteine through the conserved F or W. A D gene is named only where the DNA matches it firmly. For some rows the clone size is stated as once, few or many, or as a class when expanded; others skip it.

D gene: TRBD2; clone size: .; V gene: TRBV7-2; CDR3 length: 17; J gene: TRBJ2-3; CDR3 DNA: TGTGCCAGCAGCAATCCCCTAGCGGGAGGGCCAGGAGATACGCAGTATTTT; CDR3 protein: CASSNPLAGGPGDTQYF
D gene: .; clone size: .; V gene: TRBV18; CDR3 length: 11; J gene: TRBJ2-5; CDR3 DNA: TGTGCCAGCTCACCGCAAGAGACCCAGTACTTC; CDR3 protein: CASSPQETQYF
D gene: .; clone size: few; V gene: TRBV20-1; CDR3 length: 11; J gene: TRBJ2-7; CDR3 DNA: TGCAGTGCGCAGGGCCGCTACGAGCAGTACTTC; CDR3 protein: CSAQGRYEQYF
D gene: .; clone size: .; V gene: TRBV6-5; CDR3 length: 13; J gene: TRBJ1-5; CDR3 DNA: TGTGCCAGCATCCGAGCCGGCAATCAGCCCCAGCATTTT; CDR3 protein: CASIRAGNQPQHF
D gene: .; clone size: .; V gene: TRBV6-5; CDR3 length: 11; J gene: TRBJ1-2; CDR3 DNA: TGTGCCGCGGGGGAAGTTTATGGCTACACCTTC; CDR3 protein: CAAGEVYGYTF
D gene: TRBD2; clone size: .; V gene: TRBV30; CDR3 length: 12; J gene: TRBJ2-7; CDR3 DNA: TGTGCCTGGGGACTAGTCTCCTACGAGCAGTACTTC; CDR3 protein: CAWGLVSYEQYF
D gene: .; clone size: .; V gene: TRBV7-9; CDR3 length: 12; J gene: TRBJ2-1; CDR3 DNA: TGTGCCAGCAGCTTAGTGGCGGTAGAGCAGTTCTTC; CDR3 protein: CASSLVAVEQFF
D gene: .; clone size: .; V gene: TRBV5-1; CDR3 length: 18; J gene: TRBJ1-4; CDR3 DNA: TGCGCCAGCAGCTTGGGGCTAACTCCAGGGCGCAGGTACGAAAAACTGTTTTTT; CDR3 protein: CASSLGLTPGRRYEKLFF
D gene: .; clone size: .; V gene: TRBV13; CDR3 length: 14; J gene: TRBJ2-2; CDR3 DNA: TGTGCCAGCAGCTTTGGCCGGAACACCGGGGAGCTGTTTTTT; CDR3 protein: CASSFGRNTGELFF
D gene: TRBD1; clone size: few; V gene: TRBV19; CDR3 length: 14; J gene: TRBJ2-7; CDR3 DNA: TGTGCCAGTAGCCCGGGACAGGGGATCTACGAGCAGTACTTC; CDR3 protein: CASSPGQGIYEQYF